Described below is a single TCR beta chain sequence and its context. What it binds is unknown. Data came from immunoSEQ multiplex PCR; TCRdb stores just in-frame clones and leaves some out. The profile covers 45,000 to 75,000 clones, with around 94% appearing a single time and approximately 20% taken by the ten largest. Cells were CD45RO-negative CD62L-positive naive CD4 T cells sorted from PBMCs. This sample was included in a study of human versus mouse CDR3 diversity and MHC coevolution. Study as a whole: Each sample yielded about 0.6 x 10^7 to 1.8 x 10^7 valid reads. Study results and limitations: Most of the three human donors had the lowest clonal inequality. Approximately 1.7 million TCR beta clonotypes were estimated for humans, the largest repertoire.

The CDR3 is made up of 15 amino acids. From germline, CDR1 is SGHTA and CDR2 FQGNSA. After removal of 3 bases from V and 4 bases from J, the junction contained 6 bases not matched to a gene. The V gene is TRBV7-2, the J gene TRBJ2-1; TRBD1 matches at 7 bases. Sequenced input: naive CD4+ T cells from blood. This sample's subset: CD45RO-negative CD62L-positive naive CD4 T cells. This TCR derives from a person in their sixties in good health. Here the CDR3 DNA reads TGTGCCAGCAGCTTCGACAGGGCCCAATACAATGAGCAGTTCTTC. It translates to CASSFDRAQYNEQFF.